Following are 20 T cell receptor beta chains from one sample sequenced in a study of blood T cell repertoires in COVID-19. TCRdb's table, derived via immunoSEQ multiplex PCR, lists solely in-frame clones and lacks some. The data show 310,000 or so clones, around 91% seen once. Sequences were obtained from PBMCs or T cells enriched from blood (not recorded which). The receptors stem from a woman under 30 with acute COVID-19.

The sample holds a few counts of this clone. This chain uses TRBV7-2 with TRBJ2-7; the match to TRBD1 covers 11 bases. Germline-derived CDR1 and CDR2 are SGHTA and FQGNSA. V trimming: 5 bases; J trimming: 7 bases; junction bases outside the gene matches: 10. This CDR3 contains 15 residues. CDR3 sequence: CASSQWGQGVGEQYF. The CDR3 coding sequence is TGTGCCAGCAGCCAGTGGGGACAGGGGGTCGGGGAGCAGTACTTC.

This clone was counted only a few times. The chain combines TRBV6-6 with TRBJ2-1; TRBD2 matches 10 bases. Trimming at V came to 6 bases and at J to 7 bases, leaving 12 bases not matched to a gene. In germline, CDR1 is MNHNY, CDR2 SVGAGI (reference sequence). This CDR3 has 16 residues. The chain's CDR3 is CASSLYTSGIRNEQFF. CDR3 bases: TGTGCCAGCAGCCTGTACACTAGCGGGATCCGGAATGAGCAGTTCTTC.

On this clone itself: The sample holds other DNA sequences that translate to the same CDR3. The rearrangement joins TRBV10-3 to TRBJ2-1, with 7 bases fitting TRBD1. In germline, CDR1 is ENHRY, CDR2 SYGVKD. J lost 2 bases, V lost 4 bases, and 2 bases had no gene match. The CDR3 totals 14 residues. The CDR3 nucleotides are TGTGCCATCAGTGGGGGGACAGCCTACAATGAGCAGTTCTTC. Amino acids: CAISGGTAYNEQFF.

This chain links TRBV21-1 with TRBJ2-4; TRBD2, the table's D call, lacks a check against the DNA. TRBV21-1 is a recognized pseudogene. The CDR3 spans 18 residues. CDR3 loop: CASKPLLLGGLAKNIQYF. The CDR3 DNA sequence: TGTGCCAGCAAACCTCTCCTTCTGGGGGGTTTAGCCAAAAACATTCAGTACTTC.

The chain has TRBV28 and TRBJ2-5; D perhaps matches TRBD2 (5 bases). CDR3 length equals 16 residues. Trimming took 6 bases from V and 5 from J, leaving 22 bases between them. Germline-derived CDR1 and CDR2 are MDHEN and SYDVKM. CDR3 DNA: TGTGCCAGCAGAAGACCCCTATTAAGTCCGGGGGAGACCCAGTACTTC. The encoded protein is CASRRPLLSPGETQYF.

V is TRBV29-1 and J is TRBJ2-7; D remains unclear. Trimming cost V 0 bases and J 2 bases, with 5 bases left between them. Germline CDR1 and CDR2: SQVTM and ANQGSEA. The CDR3 has 12 residues. CDR3: CSVEESAYEQYF. CDR3 coding DNA: TGCAGCGTTGAAGAAAGCGCCTACGAGCAGTACTTC.

This chain uses TRBV24-1 with TRBJ2-1, with a possible D match to TRBD1 (6 bases). V lost 4 bases and J 2 bases, leaving 11 bases between the germline ends. The CDR3 length is 15 residues. Germline loops: CDR1 KGHDR, CDR2 SFDVKD. CDR3 residues: CATSDFGQPYNEQFF. CDR3 sequence (DNA): TGTGCCACCAGTGACTTTGGACAGCCCTACAATGAGCAGTTCTTC.

The rearrangement links TRBV15 to TRBJ2-7; 10 bases map to TRBD1. The CDR3 totals 15 residues. Losses at the gene ends were 1 base for V and 3 bases for J; bases not matched to a gene: 3. The V gene's germline CDR1 is LNHNV and CDR2 YYDKDF (reference sequence). In DNA, the CDR3 is TGTGCCACCAGCAGAGTAGGGACAGGGGTCTACGAGCAGTACTTC. Its protein is CATSRVGTGVYEQYF. Drawing the rest from reference TRBV15 and TRBJ2-7, the complete variable domain is DAMVIQNPRYQVTQFGKPVTLSCSQTLNHNVMYWYQQKSSQAPKLLFHYYDKDFNNEADTPDNFQSRRPNTSFCFLDIRSPGLGDTAMYLCATSRVGTGVYEQYFGPGTRLTVT.

The chain uses TRBV10-3 and TRBJ2-1; 7 bases map to TRBD2. CDR3 size: 17 residues. Looked up from germline, CDR1 is ENHRY and CDR2 is SYGVKD. V gave up 5 bases and J gave up 0 bases; unmatched junction bases: 10. CDR3 DNA sequence: TGTGCCATCAGTAAGGGACTAACGGGGGGCTCCTACAATGAGCAGTTCTTC. Translated, it gives CAISKGLTGGSYNEQFF.

The chain carries TRBV7-9 and TRBJ1-4; D not resolved. The CDR3 totals 13 residues. Per the germline V gene, CDR1 is SEHNR and CDR2 is FQNEAQ (reference sequence). Between the trimmed V and J ends, which lost 6 bases and 4 bases, there was a span of 9 bases. CDR3 DNA sequence: TGTGCCAGCAGGGGCCGATATAATGAAAAACTGTTTTTT. The encoded protein is CASRGRYNEKLFF.

This rearrangement joins TRBV5-4 to TRBJ2-7; TRBD1 aligns across 10 bases. The CDR3 loop spans 12 amino acids. V shed 0 bases and J 11 bases; nucleotides not matched to a gene: 2. Germline loops: CDR1 SGHNT, CDR2 YYREEE (reference sequence). The DNA for the CDR3 is TGTGCCAGCAGCTTGGAGGGACAGGGGAAGTACTTC. Its protein is CASSLEGQGKYF.

The chain combines TRBV3-1 (or the pseudogene TRBV3-2) with TRBJ2-7, with D perhaps matching TRBD2 (6 bases). Germline V lookup: CDR1 LGHDT, CDR2 YNNKEL (reference sequence). The CDR3 sequence is 13 residues long. V was pared by 2 bases and J by 5 bases, with 10 bases between. DNA of the CDR3: TGTGCCAGCAGCCAAACAGCGGGTAACGAGCAGTACTTC. Translation: CASSQTAGNEQYF.

V is TRBV18 and J is TRBJ1-5; 10 positions match TRBD1. Germline CDR1 is KGHSH and CDR2 is LQKENI. V lost 2 bases and J lost 1; bases outside the gene matches: 2. This CDR3 is built from 16 residues. The DNA of the CDR3 is TGTGCCAGCTCACCAGGGACAGGGGTGAGCAATCAGCCCCAGCATTTT. Protein: CASSPGTGVSNQPQHF.

The V gene is TRBV14, the J gene TRBJ2-2; 7 nucleotides agree with TRBD1. The CDR3 totals 17 residues. V was clipped by 6 bases and J by 3 bases; unmatched bases: 13. The germline CDR1 and CDR2 sequences are SGHDN and FVKESK. The CDR3 is CASRETGTLMDTGELFF. The CDR3 DNA reads as TGTGCCAGCAGAGAGACAGGGACCCTTATGGACACCGGGGAGCTGTTTTTT.

The rearrangement links TRBV24-1 to TRBJ2-2; 7 bases fit TRBD1. The CDR3 has 12 residues. The germline V gene has CDR1 KGHDR and CDR2 SFDVKD. V lost 9 bases and J lost 8; bases outside the gene matches: 5. The CDR3 bases are TGTGCCACCTCACAGGGGTCTGGGGAGCTGTTTTTT. Amino acids: CATSQGSGELFF.

The chain is built from TRBV18 and TRBJ2-7, with TRBD2 as a possible D gene (6 bases). This CDR3 has 19 residues. The V and J ends lost 1 base and 6 bases respectively, with 28 bases between them. The germline gives CDR1 KGHSH, CDR2 LQKENI. The CDR3 bases are TGTGCCAGCTCACCACGGCAGGCAACACGGCCGATGGGAGGAATCGAGCAGTACTTC. Protein sequence: CASSPRQATRPMGGIEQYF.

The rearrangement links TRBV28 to TRBJ2-2; D uncertain. Trimming left V 5 bases short and J 3 bases short, with 10 bases between. In germline, CDR1 is MDHEN, CDR2 SYDVKM. This CDR3 contains 14 residues. CDR3 residues: CASSGPAYTGELFF. CDR3 DNA sequence: TGTGCCAGCAGTGGGCCAGCTTACACCGGGGAGCTGTTTTTT.

This chain uses TRBV7-9 with TRBJ1-4; no clear D. V gave up 5 bases and J gave up 7 bases, with 8 bases separating them. The CDR3 has 12 residues. From germline, CDR1 is SEHNR and CDR2 FQNEAQ (reference sequence). CDR3 coding DNA: TGTGCCAGCAGCGAGATTCGTGAAAAACTGTTTTTT. It codes for CASSEIREKLFF.

V usage is TRBV27 and J usage is TRBJ2-1; 8 bases fit TRBD2. The V segment lost 7 bases and the J segment 7 bases; nucleotides outside the gene matches: 9. The V gene's germline CDR1 is MNHEY and CDR2 SMNVEV (reference sequence). This CDR3 is built from 14 residues. CDR3 nucleotides: TGTGCCAGCACCCCAGCGGGAGATCGGAATGAGCAGTTCTTC. Its translation is CASTPAGDRNEQFF.

A single count supports this clone. The gene calls are TRBV19 and TRBJ1-2; TRBD1 agrees at 7 bases. Germline V gene sequence: CDR1 LNHDA, CDR2 SQIVND (reference sequence). The CDR3 is 15 residues long. The ends lost 3 bases at V and 4 bases at J; junction bases unmatched: 8. The CDR3 sequence is CASSMTGQASYGYTF. DNA of the CDR3: TGTGCCAGTAGTATGACTGGACAGGCCAGCTATGGCTACACCTTC.